This TCR beta chain stems from a study of OX40 agonist ivuxolimab in advanced cancers. In the study overall: Ivuxolimab, which targeted the costimulatory receptor OX40 (CD134), was an agonistic, fully human IgG2 monoclonal antibody. Among the roughly 52 dose-escalation patients, approximately 20 had hepatocellular carcinoma, some 15 melanoma, 9 renal cell carcinoma and 9 head and neck cancer. Partial responses occurred in three dose-escalation patients, of whom one had hepatocellular carcinoma and two had cutaneous melanoma. In the dose-escalation cohort, 82.7% of patients were male, and the mean age was approximately 55 years, with a range of 23 to 79. Intravenous ivuxolimab was administered to patients every 2 weeks at six dose levels: 0.01, 0.1, 0.3, 1.5, 3 and 10 mg/kg. Patients were allowed to have had prior anti-PD-1, anti-PD-L1 or anti-CTLA-4 therapy, and 30% to 40% of the dose-escalation patients had previously received checkpoint inhibitors. The paper describes the monotherapy dose-escalation part (N of about 52 patients) of the phase I trial of ivuxolimab. Peripheral TCRbeta sequencing was intended to test whether TCR sequence diversity was altered and clonal T-cell expansion was caused by ivuxolimab. Results and caveats for the whole study, not just this receptor: The antigen specificity of the peripheral T cells that underwent clonal expansion was not determined. At doses from 0.1 to 3.0 mg/kg, clonal expansion was seen in both CD4+ and CD8+ blood T cells between baseline and week 6. After ivuxolimab, more expanded clones were found on average in CD8+ T cells than in CD4+ T cells. Partial responders in the 0.1-3.0 mg/kg groups had among the lowest normalized peripheral clonal expansion, especially among CD8+ T cells. Low levels of normalized T-cell clonal expansion were also seen in some nonresponding patients.

Patients with a history of autoimmune disease or receiving systemic immunosuppression were excluded from the trial. In every dose cohort, peripheral blood was drawn for TCR sequencing at baseline, cycle 4 day 1, and cycle 7 day 1. The samples were taken from a phase I, first-in-human, multicenter, open-label dose-escalation trial of ivuxolimab. Adults with locally advanced or metastatic melanoma, renal cell carcinoma, hepatocellular carcinoma or head and neck squamous cell carcinoma were enrolled in the trial. CD4+ and CD8+ T cells were sorted separately from peripheral blood before TCR sequencing. Reading from cysteine to phenylalanine, the CDR3 counts 11 amino acids. Only the CDR3 DNA stays, 33 bases, in frame from base 1. CDR1 and CDR2 (DFQATT, SNEGSKA) derive from the germline V gene (reference sequence). V gives up 5 bases and J gives up 4 bases, and the segment between their germline ends measures 7 bases.

To sequence the TCRbeta CDR3 region, genomic DNA was isolated from the sorted cells. TCRbeta CDR3 regions were sequenced using the immunoSEQ Assay. What TCRdb holds here is the immuneACCESS table cut down to in-frame rearrangements. Part of the clones is not present; checked against another copy, under half of the missing clones reflect an unresolved V gene, and the others are unexplained. Across this sample there are about 53,000 clones, with almost 85% seen only once. Around 4.3% of the sample comes from the top ten. In regard to this clone: It has no known antigen specificity. No clone much larger than this one lies a single base away; base qualities are absent.

The specimen was CD4+ or CD8+ T cells sorted from blood, collected in a trial of the OX40 agonist ivuxolimab. Recombination joined TRBV20-1 with TRBJ2-3; the D gene cannot be resolved reliably. The receptor was derived from an adult with an advanced solid tumor such as melanoma, head and neck, liver or kidney cancer. The CDR3 amino acid sequence is: CSAPYPDTQYF. The DNA reads TGCAGTGCTCCCTACCCAGATACGCAGTATTTT.